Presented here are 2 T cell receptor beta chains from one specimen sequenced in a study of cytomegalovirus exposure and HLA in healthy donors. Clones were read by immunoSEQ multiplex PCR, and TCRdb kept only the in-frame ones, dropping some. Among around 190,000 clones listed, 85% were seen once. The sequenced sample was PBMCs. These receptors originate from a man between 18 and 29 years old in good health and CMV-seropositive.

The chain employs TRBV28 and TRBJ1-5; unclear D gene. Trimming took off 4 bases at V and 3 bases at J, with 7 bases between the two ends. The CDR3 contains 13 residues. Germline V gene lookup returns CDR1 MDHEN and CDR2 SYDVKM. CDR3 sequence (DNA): TGTGCCAGCAGTTACGGGGACAATCAGCCCCAGCATTTT. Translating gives CASSYGDNQPQHF.

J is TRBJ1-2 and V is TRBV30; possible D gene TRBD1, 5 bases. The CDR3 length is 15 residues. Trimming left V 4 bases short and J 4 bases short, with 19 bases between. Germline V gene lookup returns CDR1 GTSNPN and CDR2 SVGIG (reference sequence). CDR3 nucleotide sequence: TGTGCCTGGATGTTTAGGGGAGGGGCTGGCTATGGCTACACCTTC. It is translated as CAWMFRGGAGYGYTF.